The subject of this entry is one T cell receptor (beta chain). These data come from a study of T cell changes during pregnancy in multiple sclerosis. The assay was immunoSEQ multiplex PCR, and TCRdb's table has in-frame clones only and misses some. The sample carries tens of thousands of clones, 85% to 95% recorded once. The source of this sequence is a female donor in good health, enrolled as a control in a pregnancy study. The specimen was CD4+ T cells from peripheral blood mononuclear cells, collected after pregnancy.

The CDR3 DNA follows: TGTGCCTGGAGTAAGGGGGCGGCTCAGCCCCAGCATTTT. This encodes CAWSKGAAQPQHF. This chain links TRBV30 with TRBJ1-5, with 7 nucleotides matching TRBD1. With V trimmed by 2 bases and J by 6 bases, 4 bases remained unmatched. CDR1 and CDR2 from the germline V gene are GTSNPN and SVGIG (reference sequence). This CDR3 contains 13 residues.